The entry below describes one TCR beta chain. Its antigen is not identified. Trimming took off 6 bases at V and 4 bases at J, with 19 bases between the two ends. This CDR3 is 15 amino acids long. Germline V CDR1 and CDR2: MNHEY, SVGAGI. Researchers grouped second doses given at about 4 or about 12 weeks into one pool. Generated by immunoSEQ multiplex PCR, the TCRdb table keeps only in-frame clones and is missing some. The sample carries 100,000 or so clones, approximately 89% recorded once. These data are taken from a study of T cell responses to AZD1222 COVID-19 vaccine. Study-wide results and limits: Clonal diversity was possibly underestimated, and the donors were mostly white British, with more females.

This sequence joins TRBV6-5 and TRBJ2-7; maybe TRBD1 (7 bases). The sequence came from an adult who received the AZD1222 COVID-19 vaccine. Here the sequenced sample was peripheral blood, taken 28 days after the second AZD1222 dose. The CDR3 loop reads CASRPPMAGQYEQYF. The CDR3, as DNA: TGTGCCAGCAGACCGCCGATGGCGGGACAGTACGAGCAGTACTTC.